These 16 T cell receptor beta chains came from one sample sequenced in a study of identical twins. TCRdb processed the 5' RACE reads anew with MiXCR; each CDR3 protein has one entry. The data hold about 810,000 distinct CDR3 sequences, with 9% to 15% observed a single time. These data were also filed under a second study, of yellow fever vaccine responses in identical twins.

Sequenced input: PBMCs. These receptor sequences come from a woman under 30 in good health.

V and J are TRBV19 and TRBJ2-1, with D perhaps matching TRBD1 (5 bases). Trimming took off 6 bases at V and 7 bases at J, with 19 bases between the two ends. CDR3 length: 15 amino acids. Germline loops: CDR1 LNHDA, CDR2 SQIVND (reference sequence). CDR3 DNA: TGTGCCAGTAGACTCTCCATTGCAGGGATAAATGAGCAGTTCTTC. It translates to CASRLSIAGINEQFF.

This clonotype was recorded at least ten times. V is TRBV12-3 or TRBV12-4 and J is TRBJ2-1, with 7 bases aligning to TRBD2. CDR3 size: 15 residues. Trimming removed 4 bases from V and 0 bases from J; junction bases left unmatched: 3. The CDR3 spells CASSSSGTSYNEQFF. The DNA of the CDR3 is TGTGCCAGCAGTTCGAGCGGGACCTCCTACAATGAGCAGTTCTTC.

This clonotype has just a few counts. CDR3 protein: CASSLGPYRLPNTEAFF. CDR3 DNA sequence: TGCGCCAGCAGCTTGGGGCCATACAGGCTCCCGAACACTGAAGCTTTCTTT. V is TRBV5-1 and J is TRBJ1-1; D might be TRBD1 (5 bases). Trimming shortened V by 0 bases and J by 1 base, and 16 bases separated the two germline ends. Looked up from germline, CDR1 is SGHRS and CDR2 is YFSETQ. The CDR3 is made up of 17 amino acids. Full variable domain (remainder filled in from reference TRBV5-1 and TRBJ1-1): KAGVTQTPRYLIKTRGQQVTLSCSPISGHRSVSWYQQTPGQGLQFLFEYFSETQRNKGNFPGRFSGRQFSNSRSEMNVSTLELGDSALYLCASSLGPYRLPNTEAFFGQGTRLTVV.

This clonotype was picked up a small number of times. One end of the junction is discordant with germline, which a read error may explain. CDR3 residues: CASSLSGNNVVF. CDR3 coding DNA: TGTGCCAGCAGCCTTTCAGGGAACAACGTGGTCTTC. The rearrangement uses TRBV12-3 or TRBV12-4 and TRBJ2-1; D perhaps matches TRBD1 (5 bases). CDR3 size: 12 residues.

The CDR3 spells CASSPRTHYTGELFF. Written as DNA, the CDR3 is TGTGCCAGCAGCCCCAGGACTCATTACACCGGGGAGCTGTTTTTT. The chain combines TRBV7-2 with TRBJ2-2; the D gene is possibly TRBD2 (5 bases). V lost 5 bases and J 3 bases, leaving 13 bases between the germline ends. This CDR3 contains 15 residues. Germline-derived CDR1 and CDR2 are SGHTA and FQGNSA.

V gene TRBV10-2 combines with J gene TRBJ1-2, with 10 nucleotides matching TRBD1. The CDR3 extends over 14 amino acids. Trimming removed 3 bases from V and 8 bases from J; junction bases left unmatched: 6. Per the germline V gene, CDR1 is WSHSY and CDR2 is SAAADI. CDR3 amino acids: CASSDRTGGGGYTF. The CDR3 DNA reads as TGCGCCAGCAGTGACCGGACAGGGGGGGGAGGCTACACCTTC.

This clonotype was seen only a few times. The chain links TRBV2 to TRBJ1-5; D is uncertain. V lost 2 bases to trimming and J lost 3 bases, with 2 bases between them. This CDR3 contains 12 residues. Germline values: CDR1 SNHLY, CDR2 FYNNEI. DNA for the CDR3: TGTGCCAGCAGTGAAACCAATCAGCCCCAGCATTTT. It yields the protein CASSETNQPQHF.

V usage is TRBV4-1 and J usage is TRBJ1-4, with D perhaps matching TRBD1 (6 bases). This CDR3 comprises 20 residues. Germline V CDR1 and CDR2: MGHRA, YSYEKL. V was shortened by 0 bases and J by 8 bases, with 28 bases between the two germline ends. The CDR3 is CASSQDRDITVGHSKEKLFF. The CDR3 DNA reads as TGCGCCAGCAGCCAAGATCGAGACATCACCGTGGGACACAGTAAGGAAAAACTGTTTTTT.

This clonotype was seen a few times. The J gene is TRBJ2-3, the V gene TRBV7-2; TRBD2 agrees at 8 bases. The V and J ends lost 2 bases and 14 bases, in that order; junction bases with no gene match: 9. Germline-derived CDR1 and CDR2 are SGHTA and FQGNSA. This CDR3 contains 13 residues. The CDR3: CASSLFGLATPYF. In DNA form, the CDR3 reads TGTGCCAGCAGCTTATTCGGACTAGCTACTCCGTATTTT.

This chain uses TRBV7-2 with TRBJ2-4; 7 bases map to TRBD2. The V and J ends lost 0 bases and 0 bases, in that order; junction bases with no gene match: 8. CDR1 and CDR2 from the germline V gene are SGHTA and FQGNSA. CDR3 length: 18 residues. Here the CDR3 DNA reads TGTGCCAGCAGCTTAGCCGGGCGGGAGCATCTAGCCAAAAACATTCAGTACTTC. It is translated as CASSLAGREHLAKNIQYF.

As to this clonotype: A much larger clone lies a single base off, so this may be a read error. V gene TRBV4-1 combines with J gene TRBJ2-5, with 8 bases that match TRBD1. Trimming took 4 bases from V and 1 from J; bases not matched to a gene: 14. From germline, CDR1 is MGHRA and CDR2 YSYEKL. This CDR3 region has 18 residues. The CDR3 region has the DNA TGCGCCAGCAGCCGCCCTCCTCCGGGACAGGACCTCCAAGAGACCCAGTACTTC. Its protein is CASSRPPPGQDLQETQYF.

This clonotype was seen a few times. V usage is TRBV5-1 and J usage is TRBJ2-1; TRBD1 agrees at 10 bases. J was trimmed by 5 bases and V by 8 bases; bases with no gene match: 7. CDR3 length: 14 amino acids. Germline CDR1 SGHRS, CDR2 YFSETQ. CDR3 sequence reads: CASYRDRGNNEQFF. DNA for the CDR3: TGCGCCAGTTACCGGGACAGGGGCAACAATGAGCAGTTCTTC.

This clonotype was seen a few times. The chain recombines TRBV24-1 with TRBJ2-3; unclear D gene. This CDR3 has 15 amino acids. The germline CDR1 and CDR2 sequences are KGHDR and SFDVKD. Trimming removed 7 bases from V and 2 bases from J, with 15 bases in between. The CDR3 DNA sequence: TGTGCCACCAGCGACACGGACGGAAACACAGATACGCAGTATTTT. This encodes CATSDTDGNTDTQYF.

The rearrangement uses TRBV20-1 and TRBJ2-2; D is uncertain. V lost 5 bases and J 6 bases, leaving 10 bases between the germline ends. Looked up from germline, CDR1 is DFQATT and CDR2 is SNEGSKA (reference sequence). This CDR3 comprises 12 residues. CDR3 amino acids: CSAPGGAGELFF. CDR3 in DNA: TGCAGTGCTCCGGGCGGAGCCGGGGAGCTGTTTTTT.

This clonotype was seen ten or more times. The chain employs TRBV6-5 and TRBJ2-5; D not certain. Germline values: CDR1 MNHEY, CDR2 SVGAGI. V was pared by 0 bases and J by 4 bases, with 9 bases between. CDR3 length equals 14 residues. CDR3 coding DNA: TGTGCCAGCAGTTACTCGAATCCCGTAGAGACCCAGTACTTC. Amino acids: CASSYSNPVETQYF.

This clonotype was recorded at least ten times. The CDR3 DNA sequence: TGTGCCAGCAGCTTACCCGCAGCAACAGGACCTAGTGCCTACGAGCAGTACTTC. It codes for CASSLPAATGPSAYEQYF. The chain employs TRBV11-1 and TRBJ2-7, with a weak D call TRBD1 (5 bases). The V end was cut by 2 bases, the J end by 2 bases, with 22 bases between. Per the germline V gene, CDR1 is SGHAT and CDR2 is FQDESV (reference sequence). This CDR3 has 18 amino acids.